This T cell receptor beta chain was captured by sequencing in a study of CD8+CD57+ T cells in acquired aplastic anemia. Looking at the study overall: Each DNA sample taken from sorted CD4+ and CD8+ cells came to approximately 3.3 ug on average.

Genomic DNA templated the TCR beta VDJ and CDR3 profiling. MiXCR was run by TCRdb on the reads, yielding one entry per CDR3 protein. The sample yields 200,000 to 250,000 distinct CDR3 sequences, less than 75% seen once. Broader study findings: Common to patients and controls were about 31 CD8+ CDR3 sequences. Patients and controls were not found to differ significantly in CD8+ Simpson's diversity.

The authors sequenced patients whose flow cytometry had shown CD8+CD57+ cell expansion. A severe acquired aplastic anemia diagnosis applied to all patients. Details on this clonotype: Its antigen is currently unknown.

There are 13 residues in the CDR3. Germline V gene lookup returns CDR1 MGHDK and CDR2 SYGVNS. With 5 bases removed from V and 7 bases from J, the gap between germline ends came to 15 bases. This TCR was recovered from a human donor with aplastic anemia. Sequenced sample: sorted CD4+, CD8+, or CD8+CD57+ T cells (not recorded which) from PBMCs. V usage is TRBV25-1 and J usage is TRBJ2-7; no clear D gene. The CDR3 DNA reads TGTGCCAGCAGTAGTAACCCCAAAACAGAGCAGTACTTC. Amino acids: CASSSNPKTEQYF.